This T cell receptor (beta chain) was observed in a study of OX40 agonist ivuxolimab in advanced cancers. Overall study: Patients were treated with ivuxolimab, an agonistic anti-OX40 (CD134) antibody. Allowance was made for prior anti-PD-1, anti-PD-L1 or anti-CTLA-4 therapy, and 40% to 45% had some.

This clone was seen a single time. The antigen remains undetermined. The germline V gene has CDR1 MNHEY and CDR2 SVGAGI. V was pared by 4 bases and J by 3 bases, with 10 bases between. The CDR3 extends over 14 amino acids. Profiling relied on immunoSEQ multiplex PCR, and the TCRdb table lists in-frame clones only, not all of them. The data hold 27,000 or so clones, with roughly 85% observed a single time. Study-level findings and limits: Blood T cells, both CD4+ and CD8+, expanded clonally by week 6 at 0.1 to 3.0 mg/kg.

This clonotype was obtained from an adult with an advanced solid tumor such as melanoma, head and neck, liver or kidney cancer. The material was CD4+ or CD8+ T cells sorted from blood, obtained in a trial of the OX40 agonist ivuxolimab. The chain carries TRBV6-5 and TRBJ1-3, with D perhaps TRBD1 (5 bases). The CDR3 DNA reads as TGTGCCAGCAGTTCCCCAGGGATTGGAAACACCATATATTTT. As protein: CASSSPGIGNTIYF.